This T cell receptor beta chain originates from a study of blood T cell repertoires in COVID-19 (dated by TCRdb to 2020 to 2022). Background for the entire study: The collaborator samples originated in the United States, Italy and Spain and spanned the acute and convalescent phases of COVID-19. The material from the prospective study consisted of cDNA or gDNA derived from T cells, B-cell-depleted T cells, or PBMCs. Deeply sampled blood TCRbeta repertoires from subjects exposed to, actively infected with, or recovered from COVID-19 were included in the dataset. A freely available public database, intended as a resource for researchers studying the immune response to SARS-CoV-2, is where the repertoires were released. Samples were obtained from the ongoing ImmuneRACE study (first 160 participants) and from some 1,300 subjects provided by 6 global collaborators. The sample metadata nearly always contained a de-identified subject ID, COVID-19 status, age in years and sex. Where available, HLA class I and class II types were taken from metadata supplied by the sample provider and were not determined by assay-based typing.

Comment on this clone: Its target antigen remains unknown. No per-base quality is available; no much larger clone lies one base away.

Each collaborating institution followed its own protocols to collect whole blood in K2EDTA tubes. For TCRbeta analysis, collaborator samples were shipped as frozen whole blood, as isolated PBMCs, or as DNA extracted from either sample type. Summary of the overall study and its limitations: Clinical and demographic metadata were provided uncurated, with the amount varying by source and participant.

TCRbeta CDR3 regions were amplified from genomic DNA using the immunoSEQ Assay, a bias-controlled multiplex PCR. As for how the authors treated the data: Nucleated cell counts per sample were estimated from amplification of reference gene primers within the assay. Sequence reads were collapsed and filtered to measure the absolute abundance of every unique TCRbeta CDR3 rearrangement. For each sample, productive Simpson clonality was calculated by taking the square root of Simpson's diversity index across productive rearrangements. TCRdb carries this immuneACCESS record with in-frame sequences only. Its versions omit some clonotypes, under half of them owing to an unresolved V gene in the studies checked, with the rest unexplained. V, J and clone size derive from that table, while D and trimming were established from the DNA sequence. The sample data list some 80,000 clones, and 60% to 80% of these were observed just once. Together, the top ten hold around 9.5% of the sample.

The clonotype comes from a human donor in a cohort sampled during active COVID-19. The sample comprised peripheral blood.

The CDR3 here reads CASSLQGSHGYTF. The DNA sequence follows: TGTGCCAGCAGTTTACAGGGGTCGCATGGCTACACCTTC. The chain joins TRBV6-5 to TRBJ1-2; 7 of the junction bases match TRBD1. Compared with germline, V lacks 4 bases and J lacks 6 bases; bases without a gene match: 5. Counted from cysteine to phenylalanine, this CDR3 has 13 amino acids. Just the 39-base CDR3 DNA is kept, in frame starting at base 1. CDR1 and CDR2 are drawn from the germline V gene: MNHEY, SVGAGI.